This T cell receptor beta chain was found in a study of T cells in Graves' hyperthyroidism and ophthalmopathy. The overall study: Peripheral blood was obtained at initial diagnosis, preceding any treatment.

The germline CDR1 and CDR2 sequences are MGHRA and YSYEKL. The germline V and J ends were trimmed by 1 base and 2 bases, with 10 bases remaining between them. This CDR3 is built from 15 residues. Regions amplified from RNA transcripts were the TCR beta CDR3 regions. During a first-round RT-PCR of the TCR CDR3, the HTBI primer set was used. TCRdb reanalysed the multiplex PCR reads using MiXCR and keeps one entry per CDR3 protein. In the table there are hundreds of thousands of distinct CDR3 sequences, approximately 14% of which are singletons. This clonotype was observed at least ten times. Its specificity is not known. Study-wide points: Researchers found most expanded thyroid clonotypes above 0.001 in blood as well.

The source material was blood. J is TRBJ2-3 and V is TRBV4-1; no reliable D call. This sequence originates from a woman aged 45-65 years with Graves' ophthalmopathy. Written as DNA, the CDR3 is TGCGCCAGCAGCCAAGTCTGGCCGAACACAGATACGCAGTATTTT. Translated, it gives CASSQVWPNTDTQYF.